Listed here are 26 T cell receptor beta chains from one sample, sequenced in a study of T cell responses to AZD1222 COVID-19 vaccine. Produced via immunoSEQ multiplex PCR; TCRdb's table is partial and in-frame only. The sample has 150,000 to 200,000 clones; just over 90% are singletons. The sequences come from peripheral blood, collected on day 0 of AZD1222 vaccination. The source of these receptors is an adult in good health.

The chain recombines TRBV6-5 with TRBJ1-1; D is perhaps TRBD1 (6 bases). This CDR3 is 15 amino acids long. Between the trimmed V and J ends, which lost 5 bases and 1 base, there was a span of 14 bases. Germline CDR1 reads MNHEY; CDR2 reads SVGAGI. Here the CDR3 reads CASSPSGEGNTEAFF. DNA of the CDR3: TGTGCCAGCAGTCCCTCAGGGGAGGGGAACACTGAAGCTTTCTTT.

Note on this clone: Mismatch with germline at one junction end may stem from a read error. The chain recombines TRBV29-1 with TRBJ2-1; D call uncertain. The CDR3 covers 10 residues. Germline values: CDR1 SQVTM, CDR2 ANQGSEA. As DNA, the CDR3 is TGCAGCGTCCTCCAAAATGCGCAGTTCTTC. This translates into CSVLQNAQFF.

The chain recombines TRBV19 with TRBJ1-4, with 9 bases lining up with TRBD1. The junction had 15 bases not matched to a gene; V was cut back by 7 bases and J by 0 bases. CDR1 is LNHDA and CDR2 is SQIVND in the germline V gene (reference sequence). CDR3 length: 19 residues. In DNA, the CDR3 is TGTGCCAGTACCACCCCTTCCGGGACAGGGCATGCAACTAATGAAAAACTGTTTTTT. Translating gives CASTTPSGTGHATNEKLFF. The variable domain in full, with the rest retrieved from reference TRBV19 and TRBJ1-4, is DGGITQSPKYLFRKEGQNVTLSCEQNLNHDAMYWYRQDPGQGLRLIYYSQIVNDFQKGDIAEGYSVSREKKESFPLTVTSAQKNPTAFYLCASTTPSGTGHATNEKLFFGSGTQLSVL.

The CDR3: CASSLGFRKGIYEQYF. Here the CDR3 DNA reads TGTGCCAGCAGCTTGGGATTTAGGAAGGGGATCTACGAGCAGTACTTC. The rearrangement links TRBV5-6 to TRBJ2-7, with D possibly being TRBD1 (5 bases). Trimming stripped 0 bases from V and 3 bases from J, with 16 bases between. Germline CDR1 is SGHDT and CDR2 is YYEEEE. This CDR3 is 16 amino acids long.

By its share, this clone is medium-sized. This sequence joins TRBV3-1 (or the pseudogene TRBV3-2) and TRBJ1-2, with D tentatively TRBD1 (5 bases). V was clipped by 4 bases and J by 2 bases, with 17 bases between them. This CDR3 is built from 16 residues. From germline, CDR1 is LGHDT and CDR2 YNNKEL (reference sequence). The CDR3 DNA follows: TGTGCCAGCAGCCTAAACCAGGGAAGAGCGAACTATGGCTACACCTTC. It specifies CASSLNQGRANYGYTF.

The chain has TRBV18 and TRBJ2-1, with unresolved D. The CDR3 runs 15 residues. The V end was cut by 6 bases, the J end by 6 bases, with 18 bases between. CDR1 is KGHSH, CDR2 LQKENI, per germline. The CDR3 loop is CASSPEVKLGNEQFF. CDR3 nucleotide sequence: TGTGCCAGCTCCCCTGAGGTCAAGTTAGGCAATGAGCAGTTCTTC.

The chain uses TRBV6-6 and TRBJ1-1; a weak D match, TRBD1 (6 bases). The germline V and J ends were trimmed by 5 bases and 8 bases, with 12 bases remaining between them. The CDR3 spans 12 residues. CDR1 and CDR2 from the germline V gene are MNHNY and SVGAGI (reference sequence). The CDR3 region is CASSRGGTEAFF. The CDR3 DNA follows: TGTGCCAGCAGTAGGGGGGGCACCGAAGCTTTCTTT.

The V gene is TRBV10-3, the J gene TRBJ2-1, with 12 bases lining up with TRBD2. Trimming took 7 bases from V and 1 from J; bases not matched to a gene: 2. CDR1 is ENHRY, CDR2 SYGVKD, per germline. The CDR3 length is 15 residues. As DNA, the CDR3 is TGTGCCATCAACCTAGCGGGAGGGTCCTACAATGAGCAGTTCTTC. Protein sequence: CAINLAGGSYNEQFF.

The chain couples TRBV19 to TRBJ2-1; 10 positions match TRBD2. The CDR3 is made up of 15 amino acids. Germline CDR1 LNHDA, CDR2 SQIVND (reference sequence). Trimming removed 2 bases from V and 6 bases from J; junction bases left unmatched: 4. The CDR3, as DNA: TGTGCCAGTAGTATATCTAGCGGGAGTGGCAATGAGCAGTTCTTC. Translated, it gives CASSISSGSGNEQFF.

The chain employs TRBV5-1 and TRBJ1-2; perhaps TRBD1 as D (5 bases). CDR3 length: 13 amino acids. V lost 1 base, J lost 14 bases, and 18 bases lay in between. The V gene's germline CDR1 is SGHRS and CDR2 YFSETQ. CDR3 coding DNA: TGCGCCAGCAGCTTGCCGTCCGTGGGGGACCTAACCTTC. This translates into CASSLPSVGDLTF.

The chain recombines TRBV5-1 with TRBJ2-7; TRBD2 might be the D (6 bases). Germline-derived CDR1 and CDR2 are SGHRS and YFSETQ. Trimming shortened V by 1 base and J by 1 base, and 9 bases separated the two germline ends. The CDR3 has 14 amino acids. The CDR3 protein is CASSLWAGSYEQYF. The CDR3 coding sequence is TGCGCCAGCAGCTTGTGGGCGGGGTCCTACGAGCAGTACTTC. Looking up the rest from reference TRBV5-1 and TRBJ2-7 gives the full variable domain: KAGVTQTPRYLIKTRGQQVTLSCSPISGHRSVSWYQQTPGQGLQFLFEYFSETQRNKGNFPGRFSGRQFSNSRSEMNVSTLELGDSALYLCASSLWAGSYEQYFGPGTRLTVT.

The chain uses TRBV7-2 and TRBJ2-7, with D uncertain. Germline CDR1 is SGHTA and CDR2 is FQGNSA. This CDR3 has 15 amino acids. Trimming removed 3 bases at V and 0 bases at J, with 12 bases between. The CDR3 loop reads CASSFLTGSSYEQYF. The CDR3 nucleotides are TGTGCCAGCAGCTTCCTGACGGGTAGCTCCTACGAGCAGTACTTC.

The V and J genes are TRBV18 and TRBJ1-5; perhaps TRBD1 as D (5 bases). CDR1 is KGHSH, CDR2 LQKENI, per germline. V was cut by 1 base and J by 4 bases, with 8 bases left in between. The CDR3 has 14 amino acids. The chain's CDR3 is CASSPQEGNQPQHF. The DNA for the CDR3 is TGTGCCAGCTCACCACAAGAGGGGAATCAGCCCCAGCATTTT.

The J gene is TRBJ2-7, the V gene TRBV5-1, with 8 bases matching TRBD2. V shed 4 bases and J 3 bases; nucleotides not matched to a gene: 6. Germline V gives CDR1 SGHRS, CDR2 YFSETQ. The CDR3 consists of 14 residues. DNA of the CDR3: TGCGCCAGCAGCCACGGGACTAGTCTCTACGAGCAGTACTTC. Its protein is CASSHGTSLYEQYF.

The chain employs TRBV6-5 and TRBJ1-2; D not resolved. Trimming left V 2 bases short and J 7 bases short, with 14 bases between. The CDR3 length is 14 residues. The V gene's germline CDR1 is MNHEY and CDR2 SVGAGI. The CDR3 coding sequence is TGTGCCAGCAGTTACCCGGACCTTTTGGGTGGCTACACCTTC. Encoded protein: CASSYPDLLGGYTF.

V usage is TRBV29-1 and J usage is TRBJ2-1; TRBD2 aligns across 10 bases. V lost 7 bases to trimming and J lost 5 bases; unmatched junction nucleotides: 8. This CDR3 has 14 residues. Germline V CDR1 and CDR2: SQVTM, ANQGSEA. The CDR3 DNA follows: TGCAGCGGCCGGGGGAGCGGGAGGGACAATGAGCAGTTCTTC. This codes for CSGRGSGRDNEQFF.

The rearrangement joins TRBV4-1 to TRBJ1-1, with D hard to call. V was trimmed by 1 base and J by 2 bases, leaving 8 bases between them. In germline, CDR1 is MGHRA, CDR2 YSYEKL. CDR3 length: 14 amino acids. CDR3 loop: CASSQGRSNTEAFF. The CDR3 DNA sequence: TGCGCCAGCAGCCAAGGGCGGTCTAACACTGAAGCTTTCTTT.

This chain uses TRBV6-5 with TRBJ2-1; D call uncertain. Germline V CDR1 and CDR2: MNHEY, SVGAGI. CDR3 size: 10 residues. Trimming left V 4 bases short and J 8 bases short, with 3 bases between. CDR3 sequence reads: CASSFDEQFF. Written as DNA, the CDR3 is TGTGCCAGCAGTTTCGATGAGCAGTTCTTC.

The chain links TRBV5-5 to TRBJ2-7; 10 bases are shared with TRBD2. CDR3 length: 16 residues. The V and J ends lost 2 bases and 3 bases, in that order; junction bases with no gene match: 8. Per germline, CDR1 SGHKS and CDR2 YYEKEE (reference sequence). CDR3 coding DNA: TGTGCCAGCAGCTTTTCCAGCGGGAGGGTTCTCTACGAGCAGTACTTC. Encoded protein: CASSFSSGRVLYEQYF.

This clone was seen once. The chain carries TRBV5-6 and TRBJ2-1, with 7 positions matching TRBD1. This CDR3 contains 13 residues. The germline gives CDR1 SGHDT, CDR2 YYEEEE. The V gene end was trimmed by 1 base and the J gene end by 8 bases; junction bases not matched to a gene: 3. The DNA of the CDR3 is TGTGCCAGCAGCTTGAAGGGGGCTTATGAGCAGTTCTTC. Its translation: CASSLKGAYEQFF.

The V and J genes are TRBV28 and TRBJ1-5, with 9 bases lining up with TRBD1. The CDR3 is made up of 14 amino acids. V dropped 4 bases and J dropped 4; count of bases not matched to a gene: 2. The germline gives CDR1 MDHEN, CDR2 SYDVKM. The CDR3 spells CASSSGQGNQPQHF. In DNA form, the CDR3 reads TGTGCCAGCAGTTCCGGACAGGGGAATCAGCCCCAGCATTTT.

The chain employs TRBV11-2 and TRBJ1-3; tentatively, D is TRBD1 (6 bases). Trimming removed 3 bases at V and 2 bases at J, with 14 bases between. CDR3 length equals 16 residues. CDR1 and CDR2 (germline): SGHAT, FQNNGV. The CDR3 region is CASSFLGARTGNTIYF. The CDR3 region has the DNA TGTGCCAGCAGCTTTTTGGGGGCCCGAACTGGAAACACCATATATTTT.

The chain combines TRBV30 with TRBJ1-2, with D possibly being TRBD1 (6 bases). The CDR3 is 14 residues long. V dropped 5 bases and J dropped 4 bases, with 17 bases sitting between them. CDR1 and CDR2 from the germline V gene are GTSNPN and SVGIG (reference sequence). CDR3 sequence (DNA): TGTGCCTGGGACAAGGGAGGGGGTTCCTATGGCTACACCTTC. Translated, it gives CAWDKGGGSYGYTF.

This clone was recorded once. This rearrangement joins TRBV5-8 to TRBJ2-2; no clear D gene. The CDR3 extends over 14 amino acids. V gave up 1 base and J gave up 5 bases, with 9 bases separating them. Germline V CDR1 and CDR2: SGHTS, YDEGEE. The CDR3 DNA sequence: TGTGCCAGCAGCTTGCTAGTGACTACCGGGGAGCTGTTTTTT. Protein sequence: CASSLLVTTGELFF.

The chain recombines TRBV5-1 with TRBJ1-1; D gene unclear. V was clipped by 4 bases and J by 4 bases, with 11 bases between them. Germline V gene data show CDR1 as SGHRS and CDR2 as YFSETQ. CDR3 size: 13 residues. CDR3 DNA sequence: TGCGCCAGCAGCGAAGGCCGGGGCACTGAAGCTTTCTTT. This translates into CASSEGRGTEAFF. The whole variable domain, filled in from reference TRBV5-1 and TRBJ1-1, reads KAGVTQTPRYLIKTRGQQVTLSCSPISGHRSVSWYQQTPGQGLQFLFEYFSETQRNKGNFPGRFSGRQFSNSRSEMNVSTLELGDSALYLCASSEGRGTEAFFGQGTRLTVV.

This chain connects TRBV5-1 to TRBJ2-2; TRBD2 agrees at 8 bases. V trimming: 5 bases; J trimming: 0 bases; junction bases outside the gene matches: 6. Per germline, CDR1 SGHRS and CDR2 YFSETQ. The CDR3 is 16 amino acids. CDR3 DNA sequence: TGCGCCAGCAGTTTCCTAGCGGGTTCGAACACCGGGGAGCTGTTTTTT. Residues: CASSFLAGSNTGELFF.